This TCR beta chain was recorded in a study of blood T cell repertoires in COVID-19. Study background: Whether acute or convalescent, the COVID-19 samples came from the United States, Italy and Spain. PBMCs, B-cell-depleted T cells, or T cells were the source of the cDNA or gDNA that made up the material.

Authors' analysis steps: Amplification from reference gene primers served as the basis for estimated nucleated cell counts. Clones were sequenced by immunoSEQ multiplex PCR, and TCRdb holds only the in-frame ones, with some missing. That table supplies the V and J calls and clone size; D and trimming were determined from the DNA. The sample carries some 66,000 clones, 85% to 95% recorded once. Germline CDR1 SGDLS, CDR2 YYNGEE. V trimming: 3 bases; J trimming: 6 bases; junction bases outside the gene matches: 8. This CDR3 has 15 residues. The sample consisted of peripheral blood. V usage is TRBV9 and J usage is TRBJ1-1; 10 nucleotides line up with TRBD1. This clonotype was sampled from a man aged 65 to 79 with active COVID-19. The CDR3 nucleotides read TGTGCCAGCAGCGCTACGACAGGGGGCAAGGCTGAAGCTTTCTTT. It specifies CASSATTGGKAEAFF.